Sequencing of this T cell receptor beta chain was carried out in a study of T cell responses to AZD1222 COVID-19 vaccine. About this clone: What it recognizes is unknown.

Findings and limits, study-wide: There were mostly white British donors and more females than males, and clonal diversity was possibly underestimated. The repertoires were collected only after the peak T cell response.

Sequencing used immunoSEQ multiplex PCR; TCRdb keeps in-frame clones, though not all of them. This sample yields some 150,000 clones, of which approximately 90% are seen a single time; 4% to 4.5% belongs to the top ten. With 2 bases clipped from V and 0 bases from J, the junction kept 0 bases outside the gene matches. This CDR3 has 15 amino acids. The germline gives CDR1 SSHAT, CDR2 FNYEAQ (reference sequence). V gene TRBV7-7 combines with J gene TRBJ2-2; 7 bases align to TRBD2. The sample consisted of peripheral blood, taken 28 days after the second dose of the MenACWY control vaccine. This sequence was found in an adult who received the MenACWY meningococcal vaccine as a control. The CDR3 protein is CASSLSGTNTGELFF. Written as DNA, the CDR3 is TGTGCCAGCAGCTTAAGCGGGACGAACACCGGGGAGCTGTTTTTT.